This T cell receptor (beta chain) was sequenced in a study of CD8+ T cells in alopecia areata. Study-wide findings and caveats: Under tofacitinib, fewer expanded CD8+ clones appeared among the top 100 scalp clones.

Concerning this clone: Its antigen is still unknown.

The CDR3 has 14 residues. With V trimmed by 5 bases and J by 5 bases, 7 bases remained unmatched. CDR1 is PRHDT, CDR2 FYEKMQ, per germline (reference sequence). Sample treatment: oral pan-JAK inhibitor, 5-10 mg twice daily. cDNA serving as the sequencing template came from extracted, reverse transcribed RNA. Produced via immunoSEQ multiplex PCR; TCRdb's table is partial and in-frame only. The sample has 80,000 to 100,000 clones; 44% are singletons. This chain uses TRBV13 with TRBJ2-7; 9 positions agree with TRBD2. The sequencing here drew on CD8+ T cells sorted from blood, taken at week 24, from a patient treated with tofacitinib. This clonotype was sampled from a human donor with alopecia areata. Here the CDR3 reads CASSQGTSRNEQYF. The DNA of the CDR3 is TGTGCCAGCAGCCAGGGGACTAGCCGGAACGAGCAGTACTTC.